These 22 T cell receptor beta chains originate from one sample sequenced in a study of T-cell memory formation after mild COVID-19 (dated by TCRdb to the early 2020s). Receptors were amplified or captured by 5' RACE. TCRdb lists the instrument as Illumina NovaSeq 6000. The public reads were reprocessed in TCRdb via fastp at Q25 and MiXCR, keeping in-frame beta chains. CDR3 protein sequences are deduplicated, and each keeps its most common genes and DNA. Present in this sample are some 600,000 distinct CDR3 sequences, 15% to 20% of which were seen just once. The ten largest clones take up around 7.8% of the sample. The specimen sequenced was PBMCs or a T cell subset sorted from them (not recorded which). The receptor source for this set is an adult woman who had mild COVID-19 (a few samples of this study predate the infection). The sample titles of this study are shuffled in the database, so cell type and time point are left out; the donor was told from shared clones.

This clonotype came up many times. The chain carries TRBV7-9 and TRBJ2-7; 7 nucleotides align to TRBD1. There are 12 residues in the CDR3. The V gene's germline CDR1 is SEHNR and CDR2 FQNEAQ (reference sequence). The J segment lost 5 bases and the V segment lost 3 bases, leaving 1 base of the junction unmatched. For the CDR3, the DNA is TGTGCCAGCAGCTTTACAGGGGACGAGCAGTACTTC. This codes for CASSFTGDEQYF. The full variable domain, with the rest looked up from reference TRBV7-9 and TRBJ2-7, is DTGVSQNPRHKITKRGQNVTFRCDPISEHNRLYWYRQTLGQGPEFLTYFQNEAQLEKSRLLSDRFSAERPKGSFSTLEIQRTEQGDSAMYLCASSFTGDEQYFGPGTRLTVT.

This clonotype has a handful of counts. V gene TRBV7-9 combines with J gene TRBJ2-3, with unresolved D. The CDR3 length is 12 residues. Trimming removed 1 base at V and 7 bases at J, with 6 bases between. The germline CDR1 and CDR2 sequences are SEHNR and FQNEAQ (reference sequence). CDR3 region: CASSLETHTQYF. The DNA for the CDR3 is TGTGCCAGCAGCTTAGAAACTCATACGCAGTATTTT.

This clonotype has a handful of counts. The chain is built from TRBV5-6 and TRBJ1-1; 7 bases are shared with TRBD1. Germline CDR1 SGHDT, CDR2 YYEEEE. The trim removed 4 bases at V and 3 bases at J, leaving 6 bases unmatched. This CDR3 is 14 amino acids long. The CDR3 nucleotides are TGTGCCAGCAGCGAAATGACAGGGTACACTGAAGCTTTCTTT. It translates to CASSEMTGYTEAFF.

This clonotype showed up just a few times. The chain is built from TRBV7-2 and TRBJ1-1; D remains unclear. Deletions cut 5 bases from V and 2 bases from J, with 21 bases between. Germline CDR1 reads SGHTA; CDR2 reads FQGNSA. CDR3 length equals 17 residues. This CDR3 is CASSRHSIQAGNTEAFF. CDR3 DNA: TGTGCCAGCAGCCGCCATTCTATTCAAGCGGGAAACACTGAAGCTTTCTTT.

The chain employs TRBV7-2 and TRBJ2-3; D perhaps matches TRBD2 (6 bases). This CDR3 spans 15 amino acids. Germline-derived CDR1 and CDR2 are SGHTA and FQGNSA. V was pared by 2 bases and J by 3 bases, with 12 bases between. CDR3 protein: CASSLMGGSTDTQYF. DNA of the CDR3: TGTGCCAGCAGCTTAATGGGAGGAAGTACAGATACGCAGTATTTT.

The chain has TRBV20-1 and TRBJ1-1; D ambiguous. From germline, CDR1 is DFQATT and CDR2 SNEGSKA (reference sequence). V lost 2 bases and J 1 base, leaving 8 bases between the germline ends. The CDR3 spans 13 residues. The CDR3 bases are TGCAGTGCTAGAAGGGCCGGGAACACTGAAGCTTTCTTT. It encodes CSARRAGNTEAFF.

This clonotype was seen a handful of times. The genes are TRBV6-5 and TRBJ2-2; D possibly matches TRBD1 or TRBD2 (5 bases each). Deletions cut 0 bases from V and 5 bases from J, with 10 bases between. This CDR3 region has 15 residues. Germline V gene data show CDR1 as MNHEY and CDR2 as SVGAGI. The CDR3 nucleotides read TGTGCCAGCAGTTACTCGGGGACCCTTACCGGGGAGCTGTTTTTT. It encodes CASSYSGTLTGELFF.

There are a few counts of this clonotype. The V call is TRBV20-1, the J call TRBJ2-3; maybe TRBD1 (6 bases). The CDR3 contains 13 residues. Germline V gene data show CDR1 as DFQATT and CDR2 as SNEGSKA (reference sequence). V shed 6 bases and J shed 5 bases, with 15 bases lying between them. CDR3 sequence (DNA): TGCAGTGCCGCGGAGGACAGTGGAGATACGCAGTATTTT. It encodes CSAAEDSGDTQYF.

The CDR3 here is CASSPMDWNEQFF. CDR3 sequence (DNA): TGTGCCAGCAGCCCGATGGACTGGAATGAGCAGTTCTTC. The chain joins TRBV11-3 to TRBJ2-1, with D maybe TRBD2 (5 bases). Looked up from germline, CDR1 is SGHNT and CDR2 is YENEEA. The CDR3 totals 13 residues. V was shortened by 5 bases and J by 7 bases, with 12 bases between the two germline ends. Variable domain in full (rest from reference TRBV11-3 and TRBJ2-1): EAGVVQSPRYKIIEKKQPVAFWCNPISGHNTLYWYLQNLGQGPELLIRYENEEAVDDSQLPKDRFSAERLKGVDSTLKIQPAELGDSAVYLCASSPMDWNEQFFGPGTRLTVL.

The V call is TRBV12-3 or TRBV12-4, the J call TRBJ2-3; D not resolved. The V gene lost 0 bases and the J gene lost 0 bases, with 7 bases spanning the gap. The CDR3 runs to 15 residues. DNA for the CDR3: TGTGCCAGCAGTTTAGCGCTCTTAAGCACAGATACGCAGTATTTT. This translates into CASSLALLSTDTQYF.

This clonotype has just a few counts. The chain joins TRBV30 to TRBJ2-1; 9 bases are shared with TRBD2. Germline V gives CDR1 GTSNPN, CDR2 SVGIG (reference sequence). The CDR3 contains 15 residues. The ends lost 3 bases at V and 9 bases at J; junction bases unmatched: 12. The CDR3 reads CAWSPRTLAGIEQFF. CDR3 bases: TGTGCCTGGAGCCCCCGGACCCTAGCGGGAATTGAGCAGTTCTTC.

This clonotype was found a few times. The chain links TRBV7-3 to TRBJ2-1; 9 bases align to TRBD2. V trimming: 5 bases; J trimming: 6 bases; junction bases outside the gene matches: 8. Germline V CDR1 and CDR2: SGHTA, FQGTGA. The CDR3 is made up of 15 amino acids. In nucleotides, the CDR3 is TGTGCCAGCAGCCCACGAGGCGGGAGGGGCAATGAGCAGTTCTTC. Translation gives CASSPRGGRGNEQFF.

This clonotype was seen a handful of times. This rearrangement joins TRBV20-1 to TRBJ1-1, with a weak D call TRBD1 (6 bases). Germline V gene sequence: CDR1 DFQATT, CDR2 SNEGSKA (reference sequence). This CDR3 has 13 residues. The CDR3 nucleotides are TGCACCGGACGGACAGATTCAAACACTGAAGCTTTCTTT. Protein: CTGRTDSNTEAFF.

The chain combines TRBV13 with TRBJ2-7; D uncertain. Germline V gene sequence: CDR1 PRHDT, CDR2 FYEKMQ (reference sequence). V was trimmed by 5 bases and J by 0 bases, leaving 8 bases between them. This CDR3 is 13 amino acids long. CDR3 DNA: TGTGCCAGCAGCCCGCCGGCCTCCTACGAGCAGTACTTC. Translation gives CASSPPASYEQYF.

The table lists this clonotype with a few counts. The chain has TRBV7-9 and TRBJ2-5, with D maybe TRBD2 (6 bases). CDR1 is SEHNR, CDR2 FQNEAQ, per germline (reference sequence). The CDR3 has 16 amino acids. V was trimmed by 2 bases and J by 2 bases, leaving 15 bases between them. CDR3 loop: CASSLLGGIWQETQYF. The CDR3 DNA reads TGTGCCAGCAGCTTACTTGGGGGGATCTGGCAAGAGACCCAGTACTTC.

J is TRBJ1-1 and V is TRBV12-3 or TRBV12-4, with a tentative D call TRBD1 (6 bases). Trimming pared 6 bases from V and 2 bases from J, leaving 25 bases between. The CDR3 loop spans 18 amino acids. In nucleotides, the CDR3 is TGTGCCAGCAGCATGACAGGACCCCTCGTTCATGTAAACACTGAAGCTTTCTTT. Protein: CASSMTGPLVHVNTEAFF.

In this sample, this clonotype turned up many times. CDR3 nucleotides: TGTGCCAGCTCACAATATCAGGATTCGAACACCGGGGAGCTGTTTTTT. This gives the protein CASSQYQDSNTGELFF. The chain couples TRBV18 to TRBJ2-2; D ambiguous. The length of the CDR3 is 16 residues. Trimming left V 4 bases short and J 0 bases short, with 12 bases between. In germline, CDR1 is KGHSH, CDR2 LQKENI.

This clonotype was counted only a few times. The chain employs TRBV19 and TRBJ2-7; TRBD2 agrees at 10 bases. The V gene end was trimmed by 8 bases and the J gene end by 4 bases; junction bases not matched to a gene: 8. In germline, CDR1 is LNHDA, CDR2 SQIVND (reference sequence). The CDR3 has 14 residues. This CDR3 is CASARTSGQYEQYF. As DNA, the CDR3 is TGTGCCAGTGCCCGGACTAGCGGCCAATACGAGCAGTACTTC.

This clonotype was seen more than once but under ten times. The rearrangement joins TRBV12-3 or TRBV12-4 to TRBJ1-5; D ambiguous. V was cut by 3 bases and J by 6 bases, with 6 bases left in between. This CDR3 is 12 amino acids long. The CDR3 sequence: CASSFVGQPQHF. The CDR3, as DNA: TGTGCCAGCAGTTTCGTGGGTCAGCCCCAGCATTTT.

The chain links TRBV6-4 to TRBJ2-7, with a possible D match to TRBD2 (6 bases). Looked up from germline, CDR1 is MRHNA and CDR2 is SNTAGT. The CDR3 runs 15 residues. Trimming removed 4 bases at V and 2 bases at J, with 15 bases between. CDR3 bases: TGTGCCAGCAGTGGTCCGGGACTTCTACCCTACGAGCAGTACTTC. Translating it yields CASSGPGLLPYEQYF.

V gene TRBV7-9 combines with J gene TRBJ1-1; tentatively, D is TRBD1 (6 bases). Germline CDR1 reads SEHNR; CDR2 reads FQNEAQ (reference sequence). V was clipped by 3 bases and J by 4 bases, with 12 bases between them. The CDR3 sequence is 14 residues long. The CDR3 sequence: CASSLGGLVTEAFF. In DNA form, the CDR3 reads TGTGCCAGCAGCTTGGGGGGCTTGGTCACTGAAGCTTTCTTT.

The V gene is TRBV12-3 or TRBV12-4, the J gene TRBJ1-2; no clear D. This CDR3 contains 11 residues. V was shortened by 6 bases and J by 6 bases, with 8 bases between the two germline ends. The CDR3 reads CASSTNNGYTF. The CDR3 DNA is TGTGCCAGCAGCACGAACAATGGCTACACCTTC.